A selection of T cell receptor beta chains follows, all from one sample in a study of T cells in Graves' hyperthyroidism and ophthalmopathy. TCRdb re-called the multiplex PCR reads through MiXCR, storing one row per CDR3 protein. This table holds nearly 600,000 distinct CDR3 sequences, 14% found once. Sequenced material: blood. Source of these receptors: a young woman with Graves' ophthalmopathy. Both conserved end residues are part of each CDR3. A D gene is named only where the DNA matches it firmly. Some rows mark clone size as missing; the rest say once, few, many or name a class of expanded clone.

d_call	j_call	v_call	clone_size	cdr3_aa
TRBD2	TRBJ2-4	TRBV7-9	many	CASSFHAAGGENIQYF
.	TRBJ1-1	TRBV7-2	.	CASSLATENTEAFF
.	TRBJ2-4	TRBV11-2	.	CASSTTGSGAKNIQYF
.	TRBJ1-2	TRBV7-9	many	CASRPTGWQDYGYTF
TRBD1	TRBJ1-5	TRBV3-1	.	CASSQGTGEAQPQHF
.	TRBJ2-1	TRBV11-1	many	CASSWRGNNEQFF
.	TRBJ1-1	TRBV9	.	CASSVSRVGTEAFF
TRBD2	TRBJ2-7	TRBV9	many	CASSVETSGPGVQYF
.	TRBJ2-7	TRBV18	many	CASSPRSTAYSYEQYF
.	TRBJ2-2	TRBV10-3	few	CAISESGQDVWQSNTGELFF
.	TRBJ1-2	TRBV20-1	many	CSARVREIGYTF
.	TRBJ2-3	TRBV5-4	.	CASSSGTGHRRDTQYF